This passage covers 4 T cell receptor beta chains from one sample sequenced in a study of tumor-infiltrating lymphocytes in primary liver carcinoma. TCR beta cDNA was made from roughly 500 ng total RNA with a constant-region primer. The TCR beta library was amplified through three nested multiplex PCR rounds in a modified ARM-PCR procedure. Amplification in the first two PCR rounds was performed using TRBV1-TRBV30 forward primers and a C-beta reverse primer for roughly 10 cycles each. TCRdb redid the calling of the multiplex PCR reads with MiXCR, one entry per CDR3 protein. The data contain some 110,000 distinct CDR3 sequences, 60% to 80% of them singletons. The study co-extracted DNA and RNA from 20-30 mg of unsorted bulk tissue. Material for sequencing was liver tumor tissue from sampling region 3. Subset specified: tumor region T3, left-lateral pole. Receptor source: a woman aged 55-69 years with primary liver carcinoma and hepatitis B virus infection.

The V call is TRBV6-1, the J call TRBJ2-4, with 7 positions matching TRBD2. The V segment lost 8 bases and the J segment 6 bases; nucleotides outside the gene matches: 7. This CDR3 is 13 amino acids long. Germline CDR1 and CDR2: MNHNS and SASEGT. The CDR3 region is CASGRGGRNIQYF. Here the CDR3 DNA reads TGTGCCAGCGGGAGGGGAGGGAGAAACATTCAGTACTTC.

To note about this clonotype: This CDR3 is missing its conserved last phenylalanine or tryptophan, likely due to a read error. In DNA, the CDR3 is TGCAGCGTTGGAAGGAGCATAGATACGCAGTATTCT. Its translation is CSVGRSIDTQYS. V usage is TRBV29-1 and J usage is TRBJ2-3; D gene uncertain. Germline V gene data show CDR1 as SQVTM and CDR2 as ANQGSEA. CDR3 length: 12 residues.

This clonotype was found once. The chain uses TRBV28 and TRBJ2-3; 7 bases line up with TRBD1. The CDR3 has 16 residues. The junction had 9 bases not matched to a gene; V was cut back by 6 bases and J by 0 bases. Germline-derived CDR1 and CDR2 are MDHEN and SYDVKM. DNA for the CDR3: TGTGCCAGCAGCTTCCCGCAGGGGGTTAGCACAGATACGCAGTATTTT. Translated, it gives CASSFPQGVSTDTQYF. Full variable domain (rest looked up from reference TRBV28 and TRBJ2-3): DVKVTQSSRYLVKRTGEKVFLECVQDMDHENMFWYRQDPGLGLRLIYFSYDVKMKEKGDIPEGYSVSREKKERFSLILESASTNQTSMYLCASSFPQGVSTDTQYFGPGTRLTVL.

Comments on this clonotype: A much bigger clone sits one base away, suggesting this may be a read error. The J gene is TRBJ2-1, the V gene TRBV5-4; the match to TRBD2 covers 10 bases. Germline loops: CDR1 SGHNT, CDR2 YYREEE (reference sequence). The CDR3 has 14 amino acids. The CDR3, as DNA: TGTGCCAGCAGCTCGGGACTAGCGAGCAATGATCAGTTCTTC. Translated: CASSSGLASNDQFF.